The present T cell receptor beta chain was sequenced within a study of cytomegalovirus exposure and HLA in healthy donors. Looking at the study overall: HLA-typed donors contributed 80 million to 85 million unique TCRs, which were held in an early data release.

The germline V gene has CDR1 SEHNR and CDR2 FQNEAQ (reference sequence). This CDR3 has 14 residues. Between the trimmed V and J ends, which lost 6 bases and 10 bases, there was a span of 19 bases. Comment on this clone: As yet, its antigen is unknown.

PCR employed 60 Vbeta and 13 Jbeta primers. The repertoire was sequenced with immunoSEQ multiplex PCR; TCRdb's copy has only in-frame clones and lacks some. The sample includes about 97,000 clones, approximately 75% of them seen just once. Study-wide results and limits: Presence/absence comparisons presumed near-even sequencing depth among donors. High sensitivity and specificity were reportedly achieved when the classifier diagnosed cytomegalovirus status. In a later analysis, TCR beta V- and J-gene trimming showed a link to a missense DCLRE1C variant.

The chain uses TRBV7-9 and TRBJ2-1; the D gene is possibly TRBD1 (6 bases). Material: PBMCs. This clonotype was obtained from a woman in her thirties or forties in good health and CMV-seronegative. This CDR3 is CASRSKQGGVEQFF. CDR3 DNA: TGTGCCAGCAGATCAAAACAGGGTGGTGTAGAGCAGTTCTTC. The variable domain in full, completed from reference TRBV7-9 and TRBJ2-1, reads DTGVSQNPRHKITKRGQNVTFRCDPISEHNRLYWYRQTLGQGPEFLTYFQNEAQLEKSRLLSDRFSAERPKGSFSTLEIQRTEQGDSAMYLCASRSKQGGVEQFFGPGTRLTVL.